The 17 T cell receptor beta chains given below trace back to one sample, sequenced in a study of blood T cell repertoires in COVID-19. The method was immunoSEQ multiplex PCR; TCRdb's version includes in-frame clones alone and lacks a portion of them. The sample lists approximately 120,000 clones, approximately 71% occurring once. The sequenced sample consisted of peripheral blood. Receptor source: a woman between 65 and 79 years old with acute or convalescent COVID-19.

The rearrangement joins TRBV28 to TRBJ2-1, with a possible D match to TRBD2 (5 bases). This CDR3 is 12 amino acids long. CDR1 is MDHEN and CDR2 is SYDVKM in the germline V gene. Trimming took off 6 bases at V and 9 bases at J, with 12 bases between the two ends. The CDR3, as DNA: TGTGCCAGCAGGATCGGGGATAGTGAGCAGTTCTTC. Translation gives CASRIGDSEQFF. The variable domain in full, completed from reference TRBV28 and TRBJ2-1, reads DVKVTQSSRYLVKRTGEKVFLECVQDMDHENMFWYRQDPGLGLRLIYFSYDVKMKEKGDIPEGYSVSREKKERFSLILESASTNQTSMYLCASRIGDSEQFFGPGTRLTVL.

This chain joins TRBV7-9 and TRBJ2-1, with unresolved D. The V and J ends lost 5 bases and 8 bases respectively, with 10 bases between them. Germline assignment: CDR1 SEHNR and CDR2 FQNEAQ (reference sequence). This CDR3 contains 12 residues. The CDR3 region is CASSDSADEQFF. In DNA, the CDR3 is TGTGCCAGCAGCGACTCGGCCGATGAGCAGTTCTTC.

The gene calls are TRBV19 and TRBJ2-1; no clear D gene. V lost 1 base to trimming and J lost 7 bases, with 8 bases between them. The germline V gene has CDR1 LNHDA and CDR2 SQIVND (reference sequence). The CDR3 length is 13 residues. The CDR3 region has the DNA TGTGCCAGTAGTATAGGACTCGTGAATGAGCAGTTCTTC. It codes for CASSIGLVNEQFF. The full variable domain, its missing parts supplied by reference TRBV19 and TRBJ2-1, is DGGITQSPKYLFRKEGQNVTLSCEQNLNHDAMYWYRQDPGQGLRLIYYSQIVNDFQKGDIAEGYSVSREKKESFPLTVTSAQKNPTAFYLCASSIGLVNEQFFGPGTRLTVL.

This clone has a handful of counts. This chain connects TRBV6-5 to TRBJ1-3; no clear D. The germline V and J ends were trimmed by 7 bases and 0 bases, with 4 bases remaining between them. The CDR3 has 12 amino acids. CDR1 is MNHEY, CDR2 SVGAGI, per germline. CDR3 residues: CASKSSGNTIYF. The CDR3 region has the DNA TGTGCCAGCAAGAGCTCTGGAAACACCATATATTTT.

The rearrangement joins TRBV5-1 to TRBJ1-1; tentatively, D is TRBD1 (6 bases). The CDR3 covers 13 residues. With 4 bases removed from V and 6 bases from J, the gap between germline ends came to 13 bases. Germline CDR1 reads SGHRS; CDR2 reads YFSETQ. The CDR3 is CASSPQGRAEAFF. The CDR3 DNA is TGCGCCAGCAGCCCCCAGGGGAGGGCTGAAGCTTTCTTT.

The V gene is TRBV5-1, the J gene TRBJ2-2; D might be TRBD1 (5 bases). Germline V gives CDR1 SGHRS, CDR2 YFSETQ. V was trimmed by 1 base and J by 4 bases, leaving 11 bases between them. The CDR3 has 15 residues. DNA of the CDR3: TGCGCCAGCAGCTTGCAAGGGGTTGGCACCGGGGAGCTGTTTTTT. Translation: CASSLQGVGTGELFF.

This clone was recorded a few times. This chain uses TRBV6-5 with TRBJ1-4; 10 nucleotides align to TRBD1. V dropped 7 bases and J dropped 7; count of bases not matched to a gene: 9. The CDR3 loop spans 15 amino acids. Germline assignment: CDR1 MNHEY and CDR2 SVGAGI. The CDR3 sequence is CASIGWDRGVEKLFF. In DNA form, the CDR3 reads TGTGCCAGCATAGGTTGGGACAGGGGAGTTGAAAAACTGTTTTTT.

The chain joins TRBV11-2 to TRBJ2-2; possible D gene TRBD1, 7 bases. V lost 5 bases, J lost 6 bases, and 10 bases lay in between. The germline V gene encodes CDR1 SGHAT and CDR2 FQNNGV. The CDR3 is 13 amino acids. CDR3 nucleotides: TGTGCCAGCAGCCCCAGGGGGGCCGGGGAGCTGTTTTTT. Its protein product is CASSPRGAGELFF.

This clone came up once. The chain is built from TRBV6-1 and TRBJ2-6, with D uncertain. The V end lost 3 bases, the J end lost 0 bases, and 6 bases lay between the germline ends. The CDR3 loop spans 15 amino acids. Germline V gives CDR1 MNHNS, CDR2 SASEGT. The CDR3 coding sequence is TGTGCCAGCAGTGACAGTCCCTCTGGGGCCAACGTCCTGACTTTC. Amino acids: CASSDSPSGANVLTF.

J is TRBJ1-4 and V is TRBV15; D call uncertain. The CDR3 loop spans 15 amino acids. Germline values: CDR1 LNHNV, CDR2 YYDKDF (reference sequence). V was clipped by 2 bases and J by 3 bases, with 10 bases between them. CDR3 DNA sequence: TGTGCCACCAGCAGATGGAGGGCGTCTAATGAAAAACTGTTTTTT. It translates to CATSRWRASNEKLFF.

The chain has TRBV5-1 and TRBJ1-2; D is possibly TRBD1 (6 bases). The CDR3 spans 14 residues. Germline V gene lookup returns CDR1 SGHRS and CDR2 YFSETQ. V was pared by 1 base and J by 6 bases, with 13 bases between. The CDR3 sequence is CASSLQTGRDGYTF. The CDR3, as DNA: TGCGCCAGCAGCTTGCAAACAGGGAGGGATGGCTACACCTTC.

This clone was observed a few times. The chain combines TRBV7-6 with TRBJ2-1; tentatively, D is TRBD2 (5 bases). Germline CDR1 SGHVS, CDR2 FNYEAQ. The V end lost 1 base, the J end lost 1 base, and 11 bases lay between the germline ends. This CDR3 has 16 amino acids. The CDR3 DNA is TGTGCCAGCAGCTTAGGGGCAACTAGTTCCTACAATGAGCAGTTCTTC. This gives the protein CASSLGATSSYNEQFF.

The chain employs TRBV4-3 and TRBJ1-2, with D possibly TRBD1 on 5 matching bases. The ends were cut back, 3 bases at V and 1 base at J, with 9 bases in the middle. The CDR3 extends over 14 amino acids. Germline V lookup: CDR1 LGHNA, CDR2 YSLEER. This CDR3 is CASSHYRHNYGYTF. CDR3 bases: TGCGCCAGCAGCCACTACAGGCATAACTATGGCTACACCTTC.

The V gene is TRBV10-3, the J gene TRBJ1-1; D gene unclear. In germline, CDR1 is ENHRY, CDR2 SYGVKD. This CDR3 comprises 13 residues. The V gene lost 0 bases and the J gene lost 4 bases, with 6 bases spanning the gap. Here the CDR3 DNA reads TGTGCCATCAGTGAGTCTGGAGGCACTGAAGCTTTCTTT. Translating it yields CAISESGGTEAFF.

The gene calls are TRBV21-1 and TRBJ2-1; the table's D call TRBD1 went unverified against the DNA. TRBV21-1 is assigned pseudogene status. The CDR3 loop spans 17 amino acids. The CDR3 protein is CASSKGSGQAVVGEQFF. The CDR3 nucleotides read TGTGCCAGCAGCAAAGGGTCAGGACAGGCGGTCGTAGGTGAGCAGTTCTTC.

This clone was counted between two and nine times. This chain uses TRBV11-2 with TRBJ2-2; 7 nucleotides match TRBD2. The CDR3 loop spans 14 amino acids. Losses at the gene ends were 8 bases for V and 7 bases for J; bases not matched to a gene: 10. Per the germline V gene, CDR1 is SGHAT and CDR2 is FQNNGV. The CDR3 bases are TGTGCCAGCGCTTACGGGGGGAAGAACGGGGAGCTGTTTTTT. Translated: CASAYGGKNGELFF.

The chain carries TRBV6-5 and TRBJ1-2, with D unclear. V lost 2 bases, J lost 7 bases, and 11 bases lay in between. The germline CDR1 and CDR2 sequences are MNHEY and SVGAGI. The CDR3 loop spans 13 amino acids. CDR3 protein: CASSYIGGAGYTF. The CDR3 DNA sequence: TGTGCCAGCAGTTACATCGGAGGTGCTGGCTACACCTTC.